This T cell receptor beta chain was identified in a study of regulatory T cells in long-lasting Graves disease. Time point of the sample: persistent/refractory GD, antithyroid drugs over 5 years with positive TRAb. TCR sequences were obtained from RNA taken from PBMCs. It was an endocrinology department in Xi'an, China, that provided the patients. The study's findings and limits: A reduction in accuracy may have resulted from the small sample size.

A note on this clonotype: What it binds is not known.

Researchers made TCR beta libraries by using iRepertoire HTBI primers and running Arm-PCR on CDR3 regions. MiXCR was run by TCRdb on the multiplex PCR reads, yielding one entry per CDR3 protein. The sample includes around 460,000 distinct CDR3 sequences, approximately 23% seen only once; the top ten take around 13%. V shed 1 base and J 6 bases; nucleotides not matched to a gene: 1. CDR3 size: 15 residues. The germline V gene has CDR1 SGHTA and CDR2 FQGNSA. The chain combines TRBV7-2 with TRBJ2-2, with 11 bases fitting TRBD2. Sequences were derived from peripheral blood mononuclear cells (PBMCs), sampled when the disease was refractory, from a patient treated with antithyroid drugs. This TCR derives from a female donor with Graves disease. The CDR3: CASSLGLAGSGELFF. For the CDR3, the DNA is TGTGCCAGCAGCTTAGGACTAGCGGGGTCCGGGGAGCTGTTTTTT. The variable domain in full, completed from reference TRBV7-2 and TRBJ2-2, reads GAGVSQSPSNKVTEKGKDVELRCDPISGHTALYWYRQSLGQGLEFLIYFQGNSAPDKSGLPSDRFSAERTGGSVSTLTIQRTQQEDSAVYLCASSLGLAGSGELFFGEGSRLTVL.